This T cell receptor beta chain was observed in a study of blood T cell repertoires in COVID-19. As for the study in general: Nucleic acid was either cDNA or gDNA, and it came from T cells, B-cell-depleted T cells, or PBMCs.

V lost 0 bases and J 7 bases, leaving 16 bases between the germline ends. The CDR3 covers 16 residues. Germline values: CDR1 SGHTA, CDR2 FQGNSA. Data came from immunoSEQ multiplex PCR; TCRdb stores just in-frame clones and leaves some out. The table includes 200,000 to 250,000 clones, 85% to 90% detected once. The V and J genes are TRBV7-2 and TRBJ1-5; the D gene is possibly TRBD1 (5 bases). The sequenced sample was peripheral blood. The sequence came from a woman aged 60-70 years with acute or convalescent COVID-19. The CDR3, as DNA: TGTGCCAGCAGCTTAGCGGGGTTAGGGGTAGGCCAGCCCCAGCATTTT. Amino acids: CASSLAGLGVGQPQHF.